What follows are 7 T cell receptor beta chains derived from one specimen sequenced in a study of blood T cell repertoires in COVID-19. The table came from immunoSEQ multiplex PCR; TCRdb's copy has only in-frame clones and leaves some out. The table lists 14,000 or so clones, roughly nine tenths of them singletons, with around 15% in the top ten. Sequenced: peripheral blood. The receptors derive from a man aged 45-65 years with active COVID-19.

This clone was recorded only once. The chain links TRBV7-3 to TRBJ2-7, with 10 bases matching TRBD2. Germline CDR1 is SGHTA and CDR2 is FQGTGA. V shed 5 bases, J shed 2 bases, and the junction held 3 bases outside the gene matches. This CDR3 spans 14 amino acids. DNA for the CDR3: TGTGCCAGCAGCCCTAGCGGGAGTACCTACGAGCAGTACTTC. It specifies CASSPSGSTYEQYF.

This clone was detected once. The chain has TRBV28 and TRBJ2-7; tentative D call: TRBD1 (5 bases). CDR1 and CDR2 from the germline V gene are MDHEN and SYDVKM. This CDR3 spans 12 amino acids. The ends were cut back, 8 bases at V and 5 bases at J, with 13 bases in the middle. The CDR3 here is CASAQGPNEQYF. CDR3 coding DNA: TGTGCCAGCGCCCAGGGTCCCAACGAGCAGTACTTC.

Comment on this clone: Because the CDR3's place on the DNA is in doubt, the DNA is left out and the CDR3 is given as listed by TCRdb. The chain is built from TRBV27 and TRBJ2-1; the tabulated D call, TRBD2, remains unverified against the DNA. In germline, CDR1 is MNHEY, CDR2 SMNVEV (reference sequence). Including both end residues, the CDR3 is 12 amino acids long. The CDR3 reads CASNPWGGGTFF.

The chain is built from TRBV27 and TRBJ2-7; 8 bases line up with TRBD1. Looked up from germline, CDR1 is MNHEY and CDR2 is SMNVEV (reference sequence). The CDR3 sequence is 18 residues long. J was trimmed by 2 bases and V by 3 bases; bases with no gene match: 15. The CDR3 protein is CASSLRTPGTGVPYEQYF. The CDR3 region has the DNA TGTGCCAGCAGTTTGAGAACGCCCGGGACAGGAGTTCCCTACGAGCAGTACTTC.

The chain links TRBV3-1 (or the pseudogene TRBV3-2) to TRBJ1-1; no clear D. This CDR3 is built from 14 residues. Per the germline V gene, CDR1 is LGHDT and CDR2 is YNNKEL (reference sequence). Trimming removed 4 bases from V and 1 base from J, with 10 bases in between. The CDR3 is CASSLNRANTEAFF. CDR3 nucleotide sequence: TGTGCCAGCAGCCTAAACAGAGCGAACACTGAAGCTTTCTTT.

The chain uses TRBV18 and TRBJ2-6, with 9 bases matching TRBD1. This CDR3 region has 17 residues. CDR1 KGHSH and CDR2 LQKENI come from the germline V gene. V was pared by 3 bases and J by 0 bases, with 3 bases of the junction left unmatched. The CDR3 nucleotides read TGTGCCAGCTCACCCCGACAGGGGGGCTCTGGGGCCAACGTCCTGACTTTC. It specifies CASSPRQGGSGANVLTF.

This rearrangement joins TRBV3-1 (or the pseudogene TRBV3-2) to TRBJ1-1; the D gene is possibly TRBD1 (5 bases). Trimming stripped 5 bases from V and 5 bases from J, with 9 bases between. Germline V CDR1 and CDR2: LGHDT, YNNKEL (reference sequence). The CDR3 covers 12 residues. As DNA, the CDR3 is TGTGCCAGCAGCTCCGCAGGGACTGAAGCTTTCTTT. Protein product: CASSSAGTEAFF.